This note documents a single TCR beta chain sequence. Antigen unknown. CDR3 size: 14 residues. Germline CDR1 is SGHNT and CDR2 is YYREEE (reference sequence). Trimming cost V 3 bases and J 5 bases, with 14 bases left between them. Clones were sequenced by immunoSEQ multiplex PCR, and TCRdb holds only the in-frame ones, with some missing. The top ten hold approximately 12% of the sample, which has 250,000 or so clones, roughly nine tenths seen once. The source of the sample is a study of cytomegalovirus exposure and HLA in healthy donors. Study-wide results and limits: TCR sequences were mostly rare, though some public TCRs occurred in many donors.

Material for sequencing was PBMCs. The V call is TRBV5-4, the J call TRBJ1-1; D remains unclear. The sequence derives from a man younger than 30 in good health and CMV-seropositive. CDR3 loop: CASSSPSRMTEAFF. For the CDR3, the DNA is TGTGCCAGCAGCTCCCCAAGCAGGATGACTGAAGCTTTCTTT.